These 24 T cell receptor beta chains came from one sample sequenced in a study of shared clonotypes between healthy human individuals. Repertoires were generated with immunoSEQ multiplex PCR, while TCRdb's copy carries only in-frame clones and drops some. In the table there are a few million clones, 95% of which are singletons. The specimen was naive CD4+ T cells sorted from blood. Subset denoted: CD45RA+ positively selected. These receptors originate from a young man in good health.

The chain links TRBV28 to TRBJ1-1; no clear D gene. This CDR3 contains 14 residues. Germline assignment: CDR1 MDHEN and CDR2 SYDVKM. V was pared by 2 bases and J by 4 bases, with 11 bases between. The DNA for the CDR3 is TGTGCCAGCAGTTTACTGGAGCTTAGCACTGAAGCTTTCTTT. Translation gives CASSLLELSTEAFF.

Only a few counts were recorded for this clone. The CDR3 reads CASSRTEENQPQHF. DNA for the CDR3: TGTGCCAGCTCACGGACGGAGGAGAATCAGCCCCAGCATTTT. The chain links TRBV18 to TRBJ1-5; the D is unclear. Trimming cost V 4 bases and J 4 bases, with 11 bases left between them. The CDR3 is made up of 14 amino acids. CDR1 KGHSH and CDR2 LQKENI come from the germline V gene.

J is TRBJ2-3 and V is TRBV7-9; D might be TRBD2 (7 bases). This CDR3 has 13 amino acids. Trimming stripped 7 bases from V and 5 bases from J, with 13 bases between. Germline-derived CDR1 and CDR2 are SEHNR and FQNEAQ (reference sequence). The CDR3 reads CASTPRGGDTQYF. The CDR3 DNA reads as TGTGCCAGCACCCCGAGGGGGGGAGATACGCAGTATTTT.

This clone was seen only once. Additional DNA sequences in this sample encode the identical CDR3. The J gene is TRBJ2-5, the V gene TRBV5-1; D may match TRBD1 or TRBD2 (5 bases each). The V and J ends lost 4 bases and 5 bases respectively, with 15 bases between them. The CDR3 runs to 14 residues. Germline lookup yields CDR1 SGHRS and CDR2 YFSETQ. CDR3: CASSPGTSGETQYF. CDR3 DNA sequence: TGCGCCAGCAGCCCCGGGACCTCGGGGGAGACCCAGTACTTC.

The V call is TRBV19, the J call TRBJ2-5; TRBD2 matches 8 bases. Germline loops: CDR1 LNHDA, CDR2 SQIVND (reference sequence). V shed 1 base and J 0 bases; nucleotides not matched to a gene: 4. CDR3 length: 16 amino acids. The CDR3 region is CASSIVLAGNQETQYF. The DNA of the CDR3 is TGTGCCAGTAGTATAGTTCTAGCGGGCAACCAAGAGACCCAGTACTTC.

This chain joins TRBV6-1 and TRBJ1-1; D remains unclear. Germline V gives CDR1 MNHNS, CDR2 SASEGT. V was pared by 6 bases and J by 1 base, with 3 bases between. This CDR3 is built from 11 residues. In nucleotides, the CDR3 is TGTGCCAGCAGGGGGAACACTGAAGCTTTCTTT. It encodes CASRGNTEAFF.

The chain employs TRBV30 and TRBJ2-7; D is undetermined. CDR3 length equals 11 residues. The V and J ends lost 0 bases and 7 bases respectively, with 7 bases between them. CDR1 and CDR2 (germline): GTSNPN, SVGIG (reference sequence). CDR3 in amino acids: CAWSVWEEQYF. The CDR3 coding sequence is TGTGCCTGGAGTGTCTGGGAAGAGCAGTACTTC.

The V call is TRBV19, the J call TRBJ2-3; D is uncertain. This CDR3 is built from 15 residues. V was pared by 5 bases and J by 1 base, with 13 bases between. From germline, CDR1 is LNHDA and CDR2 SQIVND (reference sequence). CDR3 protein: CASSVALRRTDTQYF. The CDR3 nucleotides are TGTGCCAGTAGTGTCGCACTGCGGCGCACAGATACGCAGTATTTT.

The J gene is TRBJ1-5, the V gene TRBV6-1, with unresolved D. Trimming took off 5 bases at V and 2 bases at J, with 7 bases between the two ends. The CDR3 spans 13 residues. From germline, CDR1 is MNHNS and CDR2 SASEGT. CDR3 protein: CASSPKGNQPQHF. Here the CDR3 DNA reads TGTGCCAGCAGTCCGAAGGGCAATCAGCCCCAGCATTTT.

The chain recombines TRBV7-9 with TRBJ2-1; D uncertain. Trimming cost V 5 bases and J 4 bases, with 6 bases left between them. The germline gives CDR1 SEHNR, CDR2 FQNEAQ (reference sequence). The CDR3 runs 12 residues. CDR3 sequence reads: CASSPQYNEQFF. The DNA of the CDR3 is TGTGCCAGCAGCCCCCAATACAATGAGCAGTTCTTC.

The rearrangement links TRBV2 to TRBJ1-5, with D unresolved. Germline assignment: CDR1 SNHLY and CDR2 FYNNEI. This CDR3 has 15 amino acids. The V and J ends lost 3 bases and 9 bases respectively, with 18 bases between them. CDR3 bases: TGTGCCAGCAGTGATCTGGGCCGGGTCCGGGGGCCCCAGCATTTT. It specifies CASSDLGRVRGPQHF.

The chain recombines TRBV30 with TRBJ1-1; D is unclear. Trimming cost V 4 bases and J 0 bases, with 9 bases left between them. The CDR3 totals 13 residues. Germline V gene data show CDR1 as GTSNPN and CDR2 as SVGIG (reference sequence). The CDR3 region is CAWTASMNTEAFF. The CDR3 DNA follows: TGTGCCTGGACAGCCTCGATGAACACTGAAGCTTTCTTT. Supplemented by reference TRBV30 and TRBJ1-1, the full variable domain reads SQTIHQWPATLVQPVGSPLSLECTVEGTSNPNLYWYRQAAGRGLQLLFYSVGIGQISSEVPQNLSASRPQDRQFILSSKKLLLSDSGFYLCAWTASMNTEAFFGQGTRLTVV.

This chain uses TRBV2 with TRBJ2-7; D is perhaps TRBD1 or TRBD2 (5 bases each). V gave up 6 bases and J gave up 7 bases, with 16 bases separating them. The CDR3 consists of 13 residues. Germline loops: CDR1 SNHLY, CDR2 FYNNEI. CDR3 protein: CASRAGATGEQYF. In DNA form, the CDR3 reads TGTGCCAGCAGGGCCGGGGCGACGGGGGAGCAGTACTTC.

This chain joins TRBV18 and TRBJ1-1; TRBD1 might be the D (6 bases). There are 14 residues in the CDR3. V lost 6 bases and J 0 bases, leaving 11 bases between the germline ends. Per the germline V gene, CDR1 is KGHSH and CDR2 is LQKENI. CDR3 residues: CASSHNRVNTEAFF. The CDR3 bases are TGTGCCAGCTCGCATAACAGGGTGAACACTGAAGCTTTCTTT.

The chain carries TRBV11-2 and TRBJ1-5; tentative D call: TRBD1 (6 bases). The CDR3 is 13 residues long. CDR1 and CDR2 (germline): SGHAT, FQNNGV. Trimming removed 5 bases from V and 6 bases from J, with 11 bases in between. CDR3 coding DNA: TGTGCCAGCAGCAACAGGGTGGGTCAGCCCCAGCATTTT. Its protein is CASSNRVGQPQHF. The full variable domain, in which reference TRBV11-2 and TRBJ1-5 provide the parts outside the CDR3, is EAGVAQSPRYKIIEKRQSVAFWCNPISGHATLYWYQQILGQGPKLLIQFQNNGVVDDSQLPKDRFSAERLKGVDSTLKIQPAKLEDSAVYLCASSNRVGQPQHFGDGTRLSIL.

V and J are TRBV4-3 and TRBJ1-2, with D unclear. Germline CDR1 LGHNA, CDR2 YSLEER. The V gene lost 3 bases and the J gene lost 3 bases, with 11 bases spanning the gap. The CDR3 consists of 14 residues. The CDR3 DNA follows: TGCGCCAGCAGCCAGGAGGAGTCCGACTATGGCTACACCTTC. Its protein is CASSQEESDYGYTF.

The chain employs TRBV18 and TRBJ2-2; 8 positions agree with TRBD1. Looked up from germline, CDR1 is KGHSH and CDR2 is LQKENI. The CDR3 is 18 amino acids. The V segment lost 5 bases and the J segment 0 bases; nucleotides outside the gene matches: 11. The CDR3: CASSEFTGGNTNTGELFF. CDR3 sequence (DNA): TGTGCCAGCTCAGAATTCACAGGGGGAAATACGAACACCGGGGAGCTGTTTTTT.

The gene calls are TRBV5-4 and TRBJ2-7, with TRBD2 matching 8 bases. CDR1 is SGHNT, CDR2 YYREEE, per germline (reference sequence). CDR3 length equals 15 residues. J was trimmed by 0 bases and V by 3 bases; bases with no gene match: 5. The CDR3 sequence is CASSSLAGNSYEQYF. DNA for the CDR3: TGTGCCAGCAGCTCCTTAGCGGGAAACTCCTACGAGCAGTACTTC.

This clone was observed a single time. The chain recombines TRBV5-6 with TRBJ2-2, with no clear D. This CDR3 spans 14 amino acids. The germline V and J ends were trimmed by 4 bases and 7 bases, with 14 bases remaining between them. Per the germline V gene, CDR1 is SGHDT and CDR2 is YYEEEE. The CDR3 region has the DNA TGTGCCAGCAGCCTGGTATTAGGGCGCGGGGAGCTGTTTTTT. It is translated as CASSLVLGRGELFF.

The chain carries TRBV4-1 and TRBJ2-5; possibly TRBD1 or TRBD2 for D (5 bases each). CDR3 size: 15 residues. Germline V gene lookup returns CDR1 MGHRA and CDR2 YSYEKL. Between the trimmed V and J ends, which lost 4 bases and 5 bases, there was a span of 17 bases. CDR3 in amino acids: CASSPGTVSRETQYF. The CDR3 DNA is TGCGCCAGCAGCCCGGGGACGGTCAGTCGGGAGACCCAGTACTTC.

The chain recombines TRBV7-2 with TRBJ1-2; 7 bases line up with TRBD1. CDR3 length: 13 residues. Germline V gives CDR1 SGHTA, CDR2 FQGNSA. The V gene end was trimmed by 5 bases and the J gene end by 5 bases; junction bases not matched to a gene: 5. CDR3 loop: CASSRGTAYGYTF. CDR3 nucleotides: TGTGCCAGCAGCCGAGGGACAGCTTATGGCTACACCTTC.

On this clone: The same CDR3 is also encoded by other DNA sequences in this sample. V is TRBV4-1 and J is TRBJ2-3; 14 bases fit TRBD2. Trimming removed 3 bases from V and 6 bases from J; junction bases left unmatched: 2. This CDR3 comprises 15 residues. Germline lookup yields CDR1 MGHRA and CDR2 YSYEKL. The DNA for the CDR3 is TGCGCCAGCAGCCAGACTAGCGGGAGGGGGGATACGCAGTATTTT. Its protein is CASSQTSGRGDTQYF.

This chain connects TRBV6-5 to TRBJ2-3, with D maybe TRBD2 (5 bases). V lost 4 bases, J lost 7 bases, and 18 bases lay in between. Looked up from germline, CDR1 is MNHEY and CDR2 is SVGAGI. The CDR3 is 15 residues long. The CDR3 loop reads CASSLDAGQWNTQYF. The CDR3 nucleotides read TGTGCCAGCAGTTTGGACGCGGGCCAATGGAATACGCAGTATTTT.

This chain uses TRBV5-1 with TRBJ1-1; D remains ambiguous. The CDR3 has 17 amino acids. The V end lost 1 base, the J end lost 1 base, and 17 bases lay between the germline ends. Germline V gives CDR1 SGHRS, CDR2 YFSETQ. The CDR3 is CASSLIPPAGKNTEAFF. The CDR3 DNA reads TGCGCCAGCAGCTTGATCCCCCCTGCCGGGAAGAACACTGAAGCTTTCTTT.